The present T cell receptor beta chain was sequenced within a study of blood T cell repertoires in COVID-19. Overall study context: The analysed material was cDNA or gDNA that came from T cells, B-cell-depleted T cells, or PBMCs.

The CDR3 extends over 18 amino acids. Germline V gene lookup returns CDR1 LGHDT and CDR2 YNNKEL (reference sequence). V lost 0 bases, J lost 4 bases, and 15 bases stayed unmatched. This table comes from immunoSEQ multiplex PCR, and its TCRdb copy is limited to in-frame clones, with some not included. The sample records some 240,000 clones, approximately 90% being singletons. This clonotype was sampled from a man in his sixties with COVID-19, enrolled during active disease. Sequenced: peripheral blood. The V gene is TRBV3-1 (or the pseudogene TRBV3-2), the J gene TRBJ2-7, with 7 bases identical to TRBD1. Written as DNA, the CDR3 is TGTGCCAGCAGCCAAGAAGCCCCGGAGACAGGGTGGAATTACGAGCAGTACTTC. It codes for CASSQEAPETGWNYEQYF.